The 6 T cell receptor beta chains listed next were all sequenced from one sample in a study of T cells in Graves' hyperthyroidism and ophthalmopathy. Regions amplified from RNA transcripts were the TCR beta CDR3 regions. The HTBI primer set served for first-round RT-PCR of the TCR CDR3. TCRdb fed the multiplex PCR reads into MiXCR, producing one record per CDR3 protein. The sample consists of about 380,000 distinct CDR3 sequences, approximately 12% of them appearing once. The sample consisted of blood. The receptors here all came from a man under 40 with Graves' hyperthyroidism that later progressed to Graves' ophthalmopathy.

This clonotype was seen a handful of times. The chain uses TRBV2 and TRBJ2-3; TRBD2 matches 9 bases. Losses at the gene ends were 6 bases for V and 5 bases for J; bases not matched to a gene: 6. Germline-derived CDR1 and CDR2 are SNHLY and FYNNEI. The CDR3 is 14 amino acids. This CDR3 is CASSMLAGQDTQYF. CDR3 DNA: TGTGCCAGCAGCATGCTAGCGGGGCAAGATACGCAGTATTTT.

This clonotype was found many times. V gene TRBV5-6 combines with J gene TRBJ1-2; D gene unclear. Trimming removed 1 base from V and 4 bases from J, with 8 bases in between. Looked up from germline, CDR1 is SGHDT and CDR2 is YYEEEE. This CDR3 has 13 residues. The CDR3 DNA reads TGTGCCAGCAGCTTGTCCACGCTCTATGGCTACACCTTC. This encodes CASSLSTLYGYTF.

This clonotype was detected many times. In nucleotides, the CDR3 is TGTGCTAGTGGTTTTGAGGAAGAGACCCAGTACTTC. Protein product: CASGFEEETQYF. The chain employs TRBV12-5 and TRBJ2-5; no reliable D call. The CDR3 runs 12 residues. Germline-derived CDR1 and CDR2 are LGHNT and FRNRAP. V gave up 3 bases and J gave up 3 bases, with 5 bases separating them. Based on the CDR3 plus reference TRBV12-5 and TRBJ2-5, the full variable domain is DARVTQTPRHKVTEMGQEVTMRCQPILGHNTVFWYRQTMMQGLELLAYFRNRAPLDDSGMPKDRFSAEMPDATLATLKIQPSEPRDSAVYFCASGFEEETQYFGPGTRLLVL.

This clonotype was seen repeatedly, ten times or more. The gene calls are TRBV7-9 and TRBJ1-5; D is unclear. The CDR3 length is 12 residues. Trimming stripped 1 base from V and 9 bases from J, with 7 bases between. Looked up from germline, CDR1 is SEHNR and CDR2 is FQNEAQ (reference sequence). This chain's CDR3 is CASSLDYRPQHF. CDR3 coding DNA: TGTGCCAGCAGCTTAGACTATCGGCCCCAGCATTTT. Based on the CDR3 plus reference TRBV7-9 and TRBJ1-5, the full variable domain is DTGVSQNPRHKITKRGQNVTFRCDPISEHNRLYWYRQTLGQGPEFLTYFQNEAQLEKSRLLSDRFSAERPKGSFSTLEIQRTEQGDSAMYLCASSLDYRPQHFGDGTRLSIL.

V usage is TRBV18 and J usage is TRBJ1-3; 9 positions agree with TRBD1. The CDR3 runs 16 residues. V shed 0 bases and J 7 bases; nucleotides not matched to a gene: 7. Germline loops: CDR1 KGHSH, CDR2 LQKENI. CDR3 residues: CASSPPSDRGLNTIYF. DNA for the CDR3: TGTGCCAGCTCACCACCGTCTGACAGGGGGTTGAACACCATATATTTT.

This clonotype was seen ten or more times. This chain uses TRBV6-2 or TRBV6-3 with TRBJ2-3; the D call may be TRBD1 or TRBD2 (7 bases each). CDR1 is MNHEY and CDR2 is SVGEGT in the germline V gene. This CDR3 has 18 residues. With 0 bases removed from V and 1 base from J, the gap between germline ends came to 17 bases. DNA of the CDR3: TGTGCCAGCAGTTACTCGGGAGGGGGGACAGAGCGCACAGATACGCAGTATTTT. Amino acid sequence: CASSYSGGGTERTDTQYF.